Each of the 27 T cell receptor beta chains below was sequenced from the same sample in a study of PD-1 blockade in mismatch repair-deficient tumors. Generated by immunoSEQ multiplex PCR, the TCRdb table keeps only in-frame clones and is missing some. Of about 68,000 clones listed, 70% to 80% are singletons. The source material was peripheral blood, sampled 2 weeks after starting pembrolizumab. These receptors originate from an adult with mismatch repair-deficient cancer.

The V and J genes are TRBV6-6 and TRBJ1-5; D is unclear. Trimming took off 7 bases at V and 11 bases at J, with 12 bases between the two ends. CDR3 size: 11 residues. The V gene's germline CDR1 is MNHNY and CDR2 SVGAGI (reference sequence). This CDR3 reads CASNAAGAQHF. CDR3 nucleotide sequence: TGTGCCAGCAATGCCGCCGGGGCCCAGCATTTT.

CDR3 amino acids: CASRARVMNTEAFF. For the CDR3, the DNA is TGTGCCAGCAGGGCCAGGGTCATGAACACTGAAGCTTTCTTT. The J gene is TRBJ1-1, the V gene TRBV2; D is possibly TRBD1 (5 bases). Germline CDR1 is SNHLY and CDR2 is FYNNEI. Trimming cost V 6 bases and J 0 bases, with 11 bases left between them. The CDR3 runs to 14 residues.

CDR3 bases: TGTGCCAGCAGCTTTCGGTTAGCGGGGCAATACAATGAGCAGTTCTTC. It encodes CASSFRLAGQYNEQFF. The chain uses TRBV7-9 and TRBJ2-1; 8 bases are a match to TRBD2. This CDR3 is built from 16 residues. V shed 3 bases, J shed 4 bases, and the junction held 8 bases outside the gene matches. Germline-derived CDR1 and CDR2 are SEHNR and FQNEAQ (reference sequence).

This clone was seen once. The V gene is TRBV6-6, the J gene TRBJ2-5; TRBD2 aligns across 9 bases. Germline trimming cut 4 bases from V and 5 bases from J; bases unmatched to any gene: 11. CDR1 is MNHNY and CDR2 is SVGAGI in the germline V gene (reference sequence). The CDR3 length is 16 residues. CDR3 residues: CASSSPGLALRETQYF. The CDR3 coding sequence is TGTGCCAGCAGTTCCCCGGGACTAGCTCTAAGGGAGACCCAGTACTTC.

The J gene is TRBJ2-7, the V gene TRBV6-5, with 9 bases fitting TRBD2. With 6 bases clipped from V and 3 bases from J, the junction kept 6 bases outside the gene matches. Germline-derived CDR1 and CDR2 are MNHEY and SVGAGI. This CDR3 contains 14 residues. The CDR3 DNA sequence: TGTGCCAGCAGGGCTAGCGGGGAATTCTACGAGCAGTACTTC. This gives the protein CASRASGEFYEQYF.

The chain links TRBV6-1 to TRBJ2-1; perhaps TRBD2 as D (6 bases). Trimming pared 2 bases from V and 0 bases from J, leaving 14 bases between. The CDR3 is made up of 17 amino acids. Per the germline V gene, CDR1 is MNHNS and CDR2 is SASEGT. The CDR3 bases are TGTGCCAGCAGTGAACGGCGGGGCCCCAGCTCCTACAATGAGCAGTTCTTC. Amino acids: CASSERRGPSSYNEQFF.

This clone was observed once. An end of the junction differs from the germline gene, which may be a read error. The chain combines TRBV11-1 with TRBJ1-1; D not certain. This CDR3 comprises 13 residues. Germline V gene data show CDR1 as SGHAT and CDR2 as FQDESV (reference sequence). The CDR3 loop is CASTLSGPTEAFF. The CDR3 DNA reads as TGTGCCAGCACCTTATCGGGCCCCACTGAAGCTTTCTTT.

In the case of this clone: This sample also contains other DNA sequences that code for the same CDR3. The chain couples TRBV27 to TRBJ2-1, with 10 bases lining up with TRBD2. The J segment lost 3 bases and the V segment lost 2 bases, leaving 1 base of the junction unmatched. CDR1 MNHEY and CDR2 SMNVEV come from the germline V gene (reference sequence). This CDR3 is 15 amino acids long. The DNA of the CDR3 is TGTGCCAGCAGTTTAAGGACTAGCGGCTACAATGAGCAGTTCTTC. This codes for CASSLRTSGYNEQFF.

The V and J genes are TRBV18 and TRBJ2-1; TRBD1 is a possible D gene (6 bases). Trimming removed 4 bases from V and 4 bases from J, with 17 bases in between. Germline V CDR1 and CDR2: KGHSH, LQKENI. The CDR3 consists of 16 residues. The CDR3 DNA sequence: TGTGCCAGCTCACTTAACAGAGGACAGAATTACAATGAGCAGTTCTTC. Amino acids: CASSLNRGQNYNEQFF.

The chain combines TRBV29-1 with TRBJ2-1; D unclear. In germline, CDR1 is SQVTM, CDR2 ANQGSEA. This CDR3 is built from 12 residues. V was pared by 1 base and J by 7 bases, with 8 bases between. This CDR3 reads CSVEVRRNEQFF. As DNA, the CDR3 is TGCAGCGTTGAAGTGCGGCGGAATGAGCAGTTCTTC.

The genes are TRBV5-6 and TRBJ2-5, with D possibly being TRBD1 (5 bases). The CDR3 has 14 residues. With 4 bases removed from V and 1 base from J, the gap between germline ends came to 11 bases. Germline V gene sequence: CDR1 SGHDT, CDR2 YYEEEE. This CDR3 is CASSPPTGQETQYF. CDR3 nucleotide sequence: TGTGCCAGCAGCCCCCCCACAGGCCAAGAGACCCAGTACTTC.

The chain combines TRBV28 with TRBJ2-7; 7 bases align to TRBD2. Germline V gene data show CDR1 as MDHEN and CDR2 as SYDVKM. Trimming took 4 bases from V and 0 from J; bases not matched to a gene: 15. This CDR3 contains 18 residues. The CDR3 loop reads CASSSSPGLGSSSYEQYF. The CDR3 coding sequence is TGTGCCAGCAGTTCTTCACCCGGACTAGGGTCGAGCTCCTACGAGCAGTACTTC. The variable domain in full, completed from reference TRBV28 and TRBJ2-7, reads DVKVTQSSRYLVKRTGEKVFLECVQDMDHENMFWYRQDPGLGLRLIYFSYDVKMKEKGDIPEGYSVSREKKERFSLILESASTNQTSMYLCASSSSPGLGSSSYEQYFGPGTRLTVT.

V and J are TRBV5-1 and TRBJ2-5; 14 bases are shared with TRBD2. The germline V gene encodes CDR1 SGHRS and CDR2 YFSETQ. Trimming removed 4 bases from V and 4 bases from J; junction bases left unmatched: 6. This CDR3 has 16 amino acids. In DNA form, the CDR3 reads TGCGCCAGCAGCGCCCAGACTAGCGGGAGGGGAGAGACCCAGTACTTC. It specifies CASSAQTSGRGETQYF.

V is TRBV6-1 and J is TRBJ1-2, with D unclear. Germline V gene data show CDR1 as MNHNS and CDR2 as SASEGT. This CDR3 spans 12 amino acids. Trimming removed 6 bases from V and 7 bases from J, with 12 bases in between. The CDR3 loop is CASRHGEGGYTF. CDR3 in DNA: TGTGCCAGCAGACATGGAGAGGGTGGCTACACCTTC.

This clone showed up just once. This chain joins TRBV4-3 and TRBJ2-1; a weak D match, TRBD2 (6 bases). The CDR3 sequence is 14 residues long. V was cut by 8 bases and J by 3 bases, with 14 bases left in between. The V gene's germline CDR1 is LGHNA and CDR2 YSLEER. Here the CDR3 reads CASSGLANYNEQFF. The CDR3, as DNA: TGCGCCAGCTCCGGGCTAGCGAACTACAATGAGCAGTTCTTC.

For the CDR3, the DNA is TGTGCCAGCAAGACAGGGGGGGGCGAGCAGTACTTC. Translating it yields CASKTGGGEQYF. This sequence joins TRBV27 and TRBJ2-7, with 9 bases lining up with TRBD1. V was clipped by 7 bases and J by 6 bases; unmatched bases: 4. CDR1 and CDR2 (germline): MNHEY, SMNVEV (reference sequence). The CDR3 contains 12 residues.

The chain joins TRBV29-1 to TRBJ1-2; D is possibly TRBD1 (6 bases). This CDR3 contains 13 residues. The germline V gene encodes CDR1 SQVTM and CDR2 ANQGSEA. V lost 2 bases to trimming and J lost 1 base, with 8 bases between them. The CDR3 protein is CSVESGVNYGYTF. CDR3 in DNA: TGCAGCGTTGAATCAGGGGTTAACTATGGCTACACCTTC.

This clone appeared a few times. The chain joins TRBV28 to TRBJ2-7; 8 bases agree with TRBD2. Looked up from germline, CDR1 is MDHEN and CDR2 is SYDVKM. J was trimmed by 3 bases and V by 7 bases; bases with no gene match: 5. CDR3 size: 13 residues. CDR3 DNA sequence: TGTGCCAGCACCCAGAGCGGGAGCTACGAGCAGTACTTC. It translates to CASTQSGSYEQYF.

This chain uses TRBV27 with TRBJ2-1; TRBD2 might be the D (5 bases). The V end was cut by 5 bases, the J end by 8 bases, with 19 bases between. CDR1 is MNHEY and CDR2 is SMNVEV in the germline V gene (reference sequence). This CDR3 spans 15 amino acids. The CDR3 DNA is TGTGCCAGCAGTCGTAGCGCGGAGTATTTCGATGAGCAGTTCTTC. Translating gives CASSRSAEYFDEQFF.

By share of the sample, this clone is medium-sized. This chain links TRBV6-5 with TRBJ1-2; 7 positions agree with TRBD1. The germline gives CDR1 MNHEY, CDR2 SVGAGI. V shed 6 bases and J 3 bases; nucleotides not matched to a gene: 7. This CDR3 has 14 amino acids. CDR3 in DNA: TGTGCCAGCAGCCTCGGACAGGACGACTATGGCTACACCTTC. The encoded protein is CASSLGQDDYGYTF.

The chain uses TRBV25-1 and TRBJ2-3, with D possibly being TRBD1 (6 bases). This CDR3 has 14 residues. Germline V gene lookup returns CDR1 MGHDK and CDR2 SYGVNS. Trimming pared 5 bases from V and 2 bases from J, leaving 11 bases between. The CDR3 DNA reads TGTGCCAGCAGTATGGGACACCTCACAGATACGCAGTATTTT. It is translated as CASSMGHLTDTQYF.

The J gene is TRBJ2-7, the V gene TRBV28; maybe TRBD1 (5 bases). CDR1 is MDHEN and CDR2 is SYDVKM in the germline V gene. V dropped 4 bases and J dropped 3 bases, with 10 bases sitting between them. This CDR3 region has 13 residues. The CDR3 nucleotides are TGTGCCAGCAGTTCTCCAGGGATCTACGAGCAGTACTTC. Translating it yields CASSSPGIYEQYF. Full variable domain (missing parts from reference TRBV28 and TRBJ2-7): DVKVTQSSRYLVKRTGEKVFLECVQDMDHENMFWYRQDPGLGLRLIYFSYDVKMKEKGDIPEGYSVSREKKERFSLILESASTNQTSMYLCASSSPGIYEQYFGPGTRLTVT.

This clone was seen a handful of times. This chain connects TRBV5-8 to TRBJ2-2; D might be TRBD1 (5 bases). Germline CDR1 SGHTS, CDR2 YDEGEE. The CDR3 consists of 15 residues. V was trimmed by 0 bases and J by 4 bases, leaving 10 bases between them. In nucleotides, the CDR3 is TGTGCCAGCAGCTTGGAACAGGTCCTCACCGGGGAGCTGTTTTTT. It encodes CASSLEQVLTGELFF.

The rearrangement uses TRBV6-1 and TRBJ1-1, with TRBD1 matching 7 bases. After removal of 2 bases from V and 5 bases from J, the junction contained 5 bases not matched to a gene. The CDR3 is made up of 14 amino acids. The germline V gene has CDR1 MNHNS and CDR2 SASEGT. The CDR3 DNA reads TGTGCCAGCAGTGAACACAGGGGAAAGACTGAAGCTTTCTTT. This codes for CASSEHRGKTEAFF.

The rearrangement joins TRBV18 to TRBJ1-2; no clear D gene. From germline, CDR1 is KGHSH and CDR2 LQKENI. Trimming shortened V by 6 bases and J by 2 bases, and 10 bases separated the two germline ends. This CDR3 has 13 amino acids. CDR3 coding DNA: TGTGCCAGCTCGAAAGACGCCAACTATGGCTACACCTTC. This translates into CASSKDANYGYTF. Full variable domain (outside the CDR3, taken from reference TRBV18 and TRBJ1-2): NAGVMQNPRHLVRRRGQEARLRCSPMKGHSHVYWYRQLPEEGLKFMVYLQKENIIDESGMPKERFSAEFPKEGPSILRIQQVVRGDSAAYFCASSKDANYGYTFGSGTRLTVV.

The chain uses TRBV6-5 and TRBJ1-5; D not resolved. Deletions cut 4 bases from V and 0 bases from J, with 10 bases between. CDR1 MNHEY and CDR2 SVGAGI come from the germline V gene. The CDR3 is 15 amino acids. The CDR3, as DNA: TGTGCCAGCAGTTCCGGTTTCGGTAGCAATCAGCCCCAGCATTTT. Protein sequence: CASSSGFGSNQPQHF.

This clone was seen only a few times. The chain carries TRBV21-1 and TRBJ1-2; TRBD1, the D gene given by the table, was not confirmed from the DNA. TRBV21-1 is a listed pseudogene. This CDR3 is 13 amino acids long. The CDR3: CASRTDSNYGYTF. CDR3 DNA sequence: TGTGCCAGCAGGACAGACTCAAACTATGGCTACACCTTC.